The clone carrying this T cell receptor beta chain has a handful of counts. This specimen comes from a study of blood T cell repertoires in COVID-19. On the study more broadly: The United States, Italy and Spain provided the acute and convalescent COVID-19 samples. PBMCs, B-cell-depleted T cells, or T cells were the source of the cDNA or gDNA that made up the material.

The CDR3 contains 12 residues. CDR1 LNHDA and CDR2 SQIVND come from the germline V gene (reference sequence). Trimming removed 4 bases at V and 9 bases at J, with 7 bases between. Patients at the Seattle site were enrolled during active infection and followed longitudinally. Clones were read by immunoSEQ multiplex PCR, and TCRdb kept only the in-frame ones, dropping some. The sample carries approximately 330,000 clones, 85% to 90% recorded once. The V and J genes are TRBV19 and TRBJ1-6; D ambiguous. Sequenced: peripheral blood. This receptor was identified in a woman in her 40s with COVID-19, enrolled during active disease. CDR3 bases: TGTGCCAGTAGTACGGGGATTTCACCCCTCCACTTT. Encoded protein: CASSTGISPLHF.